The clone carrying this T cell receptor (beta chain) was seen a few times. This sample is drawn from a study of shared clonotypes between healthy human individuals. The germline V and J ends were trimmed by 6 bases and 0 bases, with 12 bases remaining between them. This CDR3 has 14 residues. Per germline, CDR1 MNHNS and CDR2 SASEGT. Here immunoSEQ multiplex PCR was the method, and the copy in TCRdb shows in-frame clones only, minus some. Of about 110,000 clones in the sample, approximately 70% are singletons; the top ten hold approximately 24%. The sequenced material came from memory CD8+ T cells sorted from blood. The subset: CD45RO+ cells pooled with CCR7-negative TemRA cells. The clonotype was recovered from a woman aged 25 to 39 in good health. The chain recombines TRBV6-1 with TRBJ2-7; D is unresolved. In DNA form, the CDR3 reads TGTGCCAGCAGGGGCGAATTCAGCTCCTACGAGCAGTACTTC. Translating gives CASRGEFSSYEQYF.